The clone carrying this TCR beta chain was seen at least ten times. Antigen specificity is unknown. V was clipped by 5 bases and J by 2 bases; unmatched bases: 11. The CDR3 spans 17 residues. Germline loops: CDR1 SEHNR, CDR2 FQNEAQ (reference sequence). Time point described: newly diagnosed GD, antithyroid drugs for less than 3 months. Scientists built the TCR library using RNA that was extracted from PBMCs. The sample originates from a study of regulatory T cells in long-lasting Graves disease. Overall study results and limits: The persistent group shared some 2,700 public clonotypes, more than the approximately 970 shared by new patients.

Arm-PCR of CDR3 regions and iRepertoire HTBI primers were used to build TCR beta libraries. A single record per CDR3 protein comes from TCRdb applying MiXCR to the multiplex PCR reads. The repertoire holds approximately 310,000 distinct CDR3 sequences, with 18% as singletons. This receptor was obtained from a female donor with Graves disease. The rearrangement links TRBV7-9 to TRBJ2-3; 9 nucleotides line up with TRBD1. Sequenced material: peripheral blood mononuclear cells (PBMCs), taken at new diagnosis, from a patient treated with antithyroid drugs. CDR3 nucleotides: TGTGCCAGCAGCCCTATGACAGGGGGTCTCAACACAGATACGCAGTATTTT. This encodes CASSPMTGGLNTDTQYF.